The 28 T cell receptor beta chains given below trace back to one sample, sequenced in a study of T cell responses to AZD1222 COVID-19 vaccine. Measured with immunoSEQ multiplex PCR; TCRdb has only the in-frame clones, and not every one. The sample consists of approximately 120,000 clones, around 89% of them appearing once. The sequenced sample was peripheral blood, obtained on day 0 of MenACWY control vaccination. These receptors were obtained from an adult in good health.

The chain has TRBV30 and TRBJ2-5; either TRBD1 or TRBD2 may supply D (6 bases each). The V gene's germline CDR1 is GTSNPN and CDR2 SVGIG (reference sequence). This CDR3 has 14 amino acids. Trimming took 2 bases from V and 5 from J, leaving 15 bases between them. CDR3 sequence: CAWSPAWGAETQYF. The CDR3 DNA is TGTGCCTGGAGTCCTGCGTGGGGGGCGGAGACCCAGTACTTC.

The chain has TRBV11-1 and TRBJ2-7; D not resolved. Trimming removed 1 base from V and 5 bases from J, with 3 bases in between. CDR1 is SGHAT, CDR2 FQDESV, per germline (reference sequence). The length of the CDR3 is 11 residues. The CDR3 nucleotides are TGTGCCAGCAGCTTAGGTCACGAGCAGTACTTC. Its translation: CASSLGHEQYF.

The rearrangement uses TRBV28 and TRBJ1-2; 7 bases line up with TRBD1. This CDR3 is 14 amino acids long. CDR1 is MDHEN, CDR2 SYDVKM, per germline. V shed 6 bases and J 6 bases; nucleotides not matched to a gene: 10. CDR3 amino acids: CASSTTGQLDGYTF. The CDR3 nucleotides are TGTGCCAGCAGCACTACGGGACAGCTGGATGGCTACACCTTC.

The genes are TRBV27 and TRBJ2-7; D unresolved. V was pared by 0 bases and J by 3 bases, with 9 bases between. The CDR3 contains 14 residues. Germline V gives CDR1 MNHEY, CDR2 SMNVEV (reference sequence). CDR3 bases: TGTGCCAGCAGTTTATCGGCTGCTATCTACGAGCAGTACTTC. This codes for CASSLSAAIYEQYF.

Comments on this clone: The sample contains more than one DNA sequence encoding this CDR3. The CDR3 DNA reads as TGTGCCAGCAGCCTCCAGGGGGGCTATGGCTACACCTTC. Translated: CASSLQGGYGYTF. This chain uses TRBV5-4 with TRBJ1-2, with 7 bases fitting TRBD1. Germline CDR1 reads SGHNT; CDR2 reads YYREEE (reference sequence). J was trimmed by 4 bases and V by 4 bases; bases with no gene match: 4. The CDR3 spans 13 residues.

The chain links TRBV6-5 to TRBJ1-2; D remains ambiguous. Germline V gene data show CDR1 as MNHEY and CDR2 as SVGAGI. The ends were cut back, 8 bases at V and 2 bases at J, with 9 bases in the middle. The CDR3 consists of 12 residues. The CDR3 region has the DNA TGTGCCAGCCGGGATACCAACTATGGCTACACCTTC. Amino acids: CASRDTNYGYTF.

J is TRBJ1-2 and V is TRBV11-3; 11 bases line up with TRBD1. V dropped 5 bases and J dropped 6; count of bases not matched to a gene: 8. The V gene's germline CDR1 is SGHNT and CDR2 YENEEA. This CDR3 comprises 15 residues. The CDR3 protein is CASSPGTGGTDGYTF. For the CDR3, the DNA is TGTGCCAGCAGCCCTGGGACAGGGGGGACGGATGGCTACACCTTC.

The chain couples TRBV4-2 to TRBJ2-7; TRBD2 agrees at 11 bases. The CDR3 has 15 amino acids. V lost 4 bases to trimming and J lost 3 bases; unmatched junction nucleotides: 5. CDR1 is LGHNA and CDR2 is YNFKEQ in the germline V gene. CDR3 DNA: TGTGCCAGCAGCCCCACTAGCGGGAGCTACTACGAGCAGTACTTC. Translation gives CASSPTSGSYYEQYF.

The chain is built from TRBV5-1 and TRBJ2-1, with D maybe TRBD2 (6 bases). The CDR3 has 14 amino acids. Trimming shortened V by 5 bases and J by 4 bases, and 13 bases separated the two germline ends. In germline, CDR1 is SGHRS, CDR2 YFSETQ. The DNA of the CDR3 is TGCGCCAGCAGGGAGGGGCAGGGATACAATGAGCAGTTCTTC. Protein: CASREGQGYNEQFF. Based on the CDR3 plus reference TRBV5-1 and TRBJ2-1, the full variable domain is KAGVTQTPRYLIKTRGQQVTLSCSPISGHRSVSWYQQTPGQGLQFLFEYFSETQRNKGNFPGRFSGRQFSNSRSEMNVSTLELGDSALYLCASREGQGYNEQFFGPGTRLTVL.

The chain couples TRBV9 to TRBJ1-6; TRBD1 matches at 7 bases. Germline values: CDR1 SGDLS, CDR2 YYNGEE. J gave up 6 bases and V 4 bases, and 10 bases lay outside the gene matches. There are 16 residues in the CDR3. The DNA for the CDR3 is TGTGCCAGCAGCCCAGGACGGGCAGGGGGTAATTCACCCCTCCACTTT. The encoded protein is CASSPGRAGGNSPLHF.

The chain combines TRBV13 with TRBJ2-2, with D perhaps being TRBD1 or TRBD2 (6 bases each). The CDR3 sequence is 15 residues long. CDR1 is PRHDT and CDR2 is FYEKMQ in the germline V gene (reference sequence). Trimming took off 1 base at V and 6 bases at J, with 12 bases between the two ends. CDR3 sequence: CASSLEGGTAGELFF. DNA for the CDR3: TGTGCCAGCAGCTTAGAGGGGGGAACGGCCGGGGAGCTGTTTTTT.

This clone was detected only once. The genes are TRBV6-6 and TRBJ2-2, with 16 bases lining up with TRBD2. This CDR3 has 20 residues. The J segment lost 5 bases and the V segment lost 6 bases, leaving 15 bases of the junction unmatched. Germline V gives CDR1 MNHNY, CDR2 SVGAGI (reference sequence). CDR3 in DNA: TGTGCCAGCAGCATATCCGGGACTAGCGGGAGGGCCGCGAGTACCGGGGAGCTGTTTTTT. Translating gives CASSISGTSGRAASTGELFF.

This chain uses TRBV5-1 with TRBJ1-2, with D perhaps TRBD1 (6 bases). In germline, CDR1 is SGHRS, CDR2 YFSETQ. The CDR3 extends over 18 amino acids. V was shortened by 0 bases and J by 0 bases, with 18 bases between the two germline ends. CDR3: CASSLASQGRGTNYGYTF. CDR3 in DNA: TGCGCCAGCAGCTTGGCCAGCCAGGGCAGGGGAACTAACTATGGCTACACCTTC.

J is TRBJ1-2 and V is TRBV6-5; perhaps TRBD1 as D (5 bases). This CDR3 is 13 amino acids long. With 6 bases removed from V and 4 bases from J, the gap between germline ends came to 12 bases. In germline, CDR1 is MNHEY, CDR2 SVGAGI. The CDR3 spells CASSQTAGYGYTF. In DNA form, the CDR3 reads TGTGCCAGCAGCCAGACAGCGGGCTATGGCTACACCTTC.

The J gene is TRBJ1-5, the V gene TRBV10-1; TRBD1 is a possible D gene (6 bases). The CDR3 is 12 residues long. Trimming took off 7 bases at V and 6 bases at J, with 10 bases between the two ends. Germline V gene sequence: CDR1 WNHNN, CDR2 SYGVQD (reference sequence). CDR3: CASTTGFQPQHF. CDR3 sequence (DNA): TGCGCCAGCACAACAGGGTTTCAGCCCCAGCATTTT.

This chain connects TRBV7-9 to TRBJ2-6; 10 nucleotides line up with TRBD1. The CDR3 is 18 residues long. Germline V gene sequence: CDR1 SEHNR, CDR2 FQNEAQ (reference sequence). V shed 5 bases, J shed 0 bases, and the junction held 7 bases outside the gene matches. The CDR3 spells CASSDGDRGISGANVLTF. CDR3 in DNA: TGTGCCAGCAGCGACGGGGACAGGGGAATCTCTGGGGCCAACGTCCTGACTTTC.

The chain uses TRBV4-2 and TRBJ1-5; a weak D match, TRBD1 (5 bases). The V gene's germline CDR1 is LGHNA and CDR2 YNFKEQ. Trimming took off 1 base at V and 3 bases at J, with 16 bases between the two ends. This CDR3 is 17 amino acids long. The CDR3 loop reads CASSQVAGPELNQPQHF. In DNA form, the CDR3 reads TGTGCCAGCAGCCAAGTAGCAGGGCCTGAGCTCAATCAGCCCCAGCATTTT.

A single count supports this clone. This chain joins TRBV6-4 and TRBJ2-1, with 9 bases that match TRBD2. After removal of 9 bases from V and 13 bases from J, the junction contained 4 bases not matched to a gene. This CDR3 is 10 amino acids long. CDR1 is MRHNA, CDR2 SNTAGT, per germline. The CDR3, as DNA: TGTGCCAGAACCGGGACTAGCCAGTTCTTC. Protein: CARTGTSQFF.

This clone was seen more than once but under ten times. The chain combines TRBV2 with TRBJ2-5; 8 nucleotides align to TRBD1. The CDR3 loop spans 12 amino acids. Germline trimming cut 9 bases from V and 2 bases from J; bases unmatched to any gene: 2. Germline V lookup: CDR1 SNHLY, CDR2 FYNNEI. CDR3 coding DNA: TGTGCCAGAGGGACAGGACAAGAGACCCAGTACTTC. This sequence encodes CARGTGQETQYF.

The chain joins TRBV2 to TRBJ2-5; TRBD1 agrees at 7 bases. J lost 2 bases, V lost 3 bases, and 6 bases had no gene match. The CDR3 totals 15 residues. Germline lookup yields CDR1 SNHLY and CDR2 FYNNEI. CDR3 sequence: CASSDEGARQETQYF. The CDR3 region has the DNA TGTGCCAGCAGTGACGAGGGGGCGAGGCAAGAGACCCAGTACTTC. Filled out from reference TRBV2 and TRBJ2-5, the complete variable domain reads EPEVTQTPSHQVTQMGQEVILRCVPISNHLYFYWYRQILGQKVEFLVSFYNNEISEKSEIFDDQFSVERPDGSNFTLKIRSTKLEDSAMYFCASSDEGARQETQYFGPGTRLLVL.

This chain connects TRBV30 to TRBJ1-1, with a tentative D call TRBD1 (6 bases). Trimming removed 3 bases at V and 6 bases at J, with 20 bases between. CDR3 length: 15 residues. Germline V gives CDR1 GTSNPN, CDR2 SVGIG (reference sequence). CDR3 DNA: TGTGCCTGGAGGGGGACACAGGGATATGGCTCTGAAGCTTTCTTT. Protein sequence: CAWRGTQGYGSEAFF.

J is TRBJ2-1 and V is TRBV27; tentative D call: TRBD1 (6 bases). This CDR3 contains 15 residues. V was clipped by 4 bases and J by 2 bases, with 12 bases between them. The germline gives CDR1 MNHEY, CDR2 SMNVEV (reference sequence). The DNA for the CDR3 is TGTGCCAGCAGTTGGACAGCCACGACCTACAATGAGCAGTTCTTC. Translated: CASSWTATTYNEQFF.

The chain links TRBV28 to TRBJ2-4; 8 nucleotides agree with TRBD1. The germline V gene encodes CDR1 MDHEN and CDR2 SYDVKM. V trimming: 7 bases; J trimming: 6 bases; junction bases outside the gene matches: 14. The CDR3 has 16 residues. CDR3 residues: CASTSWGQARGNIQYF. As DNA, the CDR3 is TGTGCCAGCACCTCCTGGGGACAGGCTCGGGGAAACATTCAGTACTTC.

V and J are TRBV30 and TRBJ2-2; D is unclear. From germline, CDR1 is GTSNPN and CDR2 SVGIG (reference sequence). Trimming pared 0 bases from V and 8 bases from J, leaving 10 bases between. The CDR3 consists of 13 residues. The CDR3 DNA sequence: TGTGCCTGGAGTGTTTACGTACGAGGGGAGCTGTTTTTT. Encoded protein: CAWSVYVRGELFF.

This chain connects TRBV6-2 or TRBV6-3 to TRBJ2-1; the match to TRBD2 covers 13 bases. Germline V gene sequence: CDR1 MNHEY, CDR2 SVGEGT. The CDR3 is made up of 18 amino acids. The V segment lost 5 bases and the J segment 1 base; nucleotides outside the gene matches: 8. The CDR3 loop is CASSAGLAGAGSYNEQFF. The CDR3 bases are TGTGCCAGCAGTGCTGGACTAGCGGGAGCAGGGTCCTACAATGAGCAGTTCTTC.

The chain carries TRBV5-5 and TRBJ1-2, with TRBD1 matching 8 bases. The germline gives CDR1 SGHKS, CDR2 YYEKEE (reference sequence). J lost 4 bases, V lost 0 bases, and 5 bases had no gene match. The CDR3 has 15 residues. CDR3 sequence (DNA): TGTGCCAGCAGCTTGGGGTCTACAGGGGGCTATGGCTACACCTTC. Protein: CASSLGSTGGYGYTF.

The rearrangement uses TRBV19 and TRBJ2-5; maybe TRBD1 (6 bases). Trimming shortened V by 4 bases and J by 3 bases, and 12 bases separated the two germline ends. The CDR3 length is 14 residues. Germline loops: CDR1 LNHDA, CDR2 SQIVND (reference sequence). CDR3 sequence (DNA): TGTGCCAGTAGTAGAAATGGACAGAAAGAGACCCAGTACTTC. This translates into CASSRNGQKETQYF. Based on the CDR3 plus reference TRBV19 and TRBJ2-5, the full variable domain is DGGITQSPKYLFRKEGQNVTLSCEQNLNHDAMYWYRQDPGQGLRLIYYSQIVNDFQKGDIAEGYSVSREKKESFPLTVTSAQKNPTAFYLCASSRNGQKETQYFGPGTRLLVL.

V usage is TRBV7-9 and J usage is TRBJ1-2, with TRBD1 identical over 9 bases. Trimming at V came to 3 bases and at J to 2 bases, leaving 4 bases not matched to a gene. CDR3 length: 15 amino acids. Germline loops: CDR1 SEHNR, CDR2 FQNEAQ (reference sequence). CDR3 nucleotide sequence: TGTGCCAGCAGCTTTTTGACAGGGGGGAACTATGGCTACACCTTC. It translates to CASSFLTGGNYGYTF.